This T cell receptor beta chain was sequenced for a study of control samples from healthy donors and cancer patients. Measured with immunoSEQ multiplex PCR; TCRdb has only the in-frame clones, and not every one. The top ten clones hold about 14% of a sample with roughly 100,000 clones, around nine tenths of them seen once. With V trimmed by 6 bases and J by 1 base, 10 bases remained unmatched. Germline V lookup: CDR1 MDHEN, CDR2 SYDVKM. This CDR3 is built from 17 residues. The sequence came from a man aged 25-45 years in good health. Sequencing used blood. This rearrangement joins TRBV28 to TRBJ2-1, with 9 nucleotides matching TRBD2. In DNA form, the CDR3 reads TGTGCCAGCAGGGGACCAGCGGGAGGTTTGTCCTACAATGAGCAGTTCTTC. This encodes CASRGPAGGLSYNEQFF.